This T cell receptor beta chain derives from a study of beta chain features in type 1 diabetes. Study conclusions and caveats: Patients' naive, central memory and Treg TCRB repertoires seemed closer to one another than those of healthy donors. All four CD4+ subsets from Type 1 diabetes patients carried moderately but significantly shorter TCRB CDR3s. When VDJ junctions were examined, type 1 diabetes patients showed fewer insertions and more deletions.

Sequenced material consisted of expressed TCRB transcripts (all of the isolated RNA was reverse transcribed). Libraries were prepared by immunoSEQ multiplex PCR; TCRdb keeps only in-frame clonotypes and omits some of them. The sample holds around 53,000 clones, around 60% seen once. This clone was detected once. The antigen is unknown. This CDR3 has 16 amino acids. Per the germline V gene, CDR1 is SGHRS and CDR2 is YFSETQ. The J segment lost 3 bases and the V segment lost 4 bases, leaving 4 bases of the junction unmatched. Input material: stem cell memory CD4+ T cells from blood. The source of this sequence is a woman aged 25 to 39 with type 1 diabetes. This rearrangement joins TRBV5-1 to TRBJ2-3, with 14 bases matching TRBD2. DNA for the CDR3: TGCGCCAGCAGCGGTGGGACTAGCGGGAGTACAGATACGCAGTATTTT. This codes for CASSGGTSGSTDTQYF.